This TCR beta chain was profiled in a study of blood T cell repertoires in COVID-19. The table came from immunoSEQ multiplex PCR; TCRdb's copy has only in-frame clones and leaves some out. This sample has approximately 210,000 clones, with roughly 88% found just once. V gave up 7 bases and J gave up 7 bases, with 17 bases separating them. The CDR3 totals 14 residues. The germline V gene encodes CDR1 SGHAT and CDR2 FQNNGV. The chain joins TRBV11-2 to TRBJ2-4; the D gene is possibly TRBD1 (5 bases). The sample consisted of peripheral blood. The receptor's source is a man in his thirties or forties who had recovered from COVID-19. The CDR3 reads CASKLRAGMNIQYF. The CDR3 DNA reads TGTGCCAGCAAGCTTAGGGCAGGGATGAACATTCAGTACTTC. Complete variable domain (other parts from reference TRBV11-2 and TRBJ2-4): EAGVAQSPRYKIIEKRQSVAFWCNPISGHATLYWYQQILGQGPKLLIQFQNNGVVDDSQLPKDRFSAERLKGVDSTLKIQPAKLEDSAVYLCASKLRAGMNIQYFGAGTRLSVL.